The clone carrying this T cell receptor (beta chain) was found a few times. The germline CDR1 and CDR2 sequences are MNHEY and SMNVEV (reference sequence). CDR3 size: 12 residues. V was pared by 3 bases and J by 0 bases, with 3 bases between. The data originate from a study of cytomegalovirus exposure and HLA in healthy donors. The PCR contained 60 Vbeta and 13 Jbeta primers. TCRdb's copy holds only in-frame clones and misses some; the assay was immunoSEQ multiplex PCR. The sample lists 210,000 or so clones; 65% to 80% were seen once. This TCR was recovered from a man aged 35 to 55 in good health and CMV-seronegative. The V call is TRBV27, the J call TRBJ2-7; D gene ambiguous. Sequencing was performed on PBMCs. This CDR3 reads CASSFSSYEQYF. The CDR3 bases are TGTGCCAGCAGTTTTAGCTCCTACGAGCAGTACTTC.